The rows below give T cell receptor beta chains drawn from one sample of a study of cytomegalovirus exposure and HLA in healthy donors. Measured with immunoSEQ multiplex PCR; TCRdb has only the in-frame clones, and not every one. The sample lists roughly 120,000 clones; roughly three quarters were seen once. The sample taken for sequencing was PBMCs. Every receptor here comes from a woman in her late teens or twenties in good health and CMV-seronegative. The CDR3 runs from the conserved cysteine through the conserved F or W. Each record gives: J gene, clone size, V gene, CDR3 length, D gene, CDR3 DNA, CDR3 protein. The D gene is left open where the match is weak. Only some rows state a clone size, as once, few, many or a class for expanded clones.

TRBJ2-2 . TRBV5-1 15 TRBD2 TGCGCCAGCAGCTTGACGAGCGGGGGCTCCGGGGAGCTGTTTTTT CASSLTSGGSGELFF
TRBJ2-7 . TRBV6-5 13 TRBD1 TGTGCCAGCAGTGTTTACAGGGGCTACGAGCAGTACTTC CASSVYRGYEQYF
TRBJ1-3 . TRBV9 14 TRBD1 TGTGCCAGCAGCGCGGGACAGGGTCGAAACACCATATATTTT CASSAGQGRNTIYF
TRBJ2-7 few TRBV10-3 16 TRBD2 TGTGCCATCAGTGAGTTCGATGAACTAGCGGAATACGAGCAGTACTTC CAISEFDELAEYEQYF
TRBJ1-1 . TRBV5-1 16 TRBD1 TGCGCCAGCAGCTTTGGGGCCGGGACAGGGGGCCGTGAAGCTTTCTTT CASSFGAGTGGREAFF
TRBJ2-2 . TRBV27 14 TRBD1 TGTGCCAGCAAGGGGGCCGTGAACACCGGGGAGCTGTTTTTT CASKGAVNTGELFF
TRBJ1-1 . TRBV6-5 13 TRBD1 TGCGCCAGCAGGGACAGATGGGGCACTGAAGCTTTCTTT CASRDRWGTEAFF
TRBJ2-1 . TRBV29-1 14 . TGCAGCGTTGGGGGGCCCGGCTCCTACAATGAGCAGTTCTTC CSVGGPGSYNEQFF
TRBJ2-7 . TRBV11-2 16 . TGTGCCAGCAGCACCTACCGAGGGTGGGGAGCGTACGAGCAGTACTTC CASSTYRGWGAYEQYF
TRBJ1-2 . TRBV29-1 13 . TGCAGCGTGATAGAGATATCCTCCTATGGCTACACCTTC CSVIEISSYGYTF
TRBJ2-5 . TRBV5-1 16 TRBD2 TGCGCCAGCAGCTCGGGACTAGCGGGGGTTCAAGAGACCCAGTACTTC CASSSGLAGVQETQYF
TRBJ2-1 . TRBV30 18 TRBD2 TGTGCCTGGAGTGTAACGGTGGGGTGGGGGGGCTCCTACAATGAGCAGTTCTTC CAWSVTVGWGGSYNEQFF
TRBJ2-3 . TRBV4-1 15 TRBD2 TGCGCCAGCAGCCGGGCTAGCGGGGACACAGATACGCAGTATTTT CASSRASGDTDTQYF
TRBJ2-2 few TRBV6-1 13 . TGTGCCAGCAGGGCAGGGCACACCGGGGAGCTGTTTTTT CASRAGHTGELFF
TRBJ2-1 . TRBV2 15 TRBD1 TGTGCCAGCAAGGGGGGGACAGGGACCTACAATGAGCAGTTCTTC CASKGGTGTYNEQFF
TRBJ1-1 once TRBV11-3 15 TRBD1 TGTGCCAGCAGCCCAGGACAGGGGATGGGCACTGAAGCTTTCTTT CASSPGQGMGTEAFF
TRBJ1-1 . TRBV5-6 15 . TGTGCCAGCAGCTTGTCGGCAGGGTGGTACACTGAAGCTTTCTTT CASSLSAGWYTEAFF
TRBJ2-2 . TRBV7-6 15 . TGTGCCAGCAGCTCCACAGGGGGGGACACCGGGGAGCTGTTTTTT CASSSTGGDTGELFF
TRBJ1-4 . TRBV7-9 15 TRBD1 TGTGCCAGCAGCCTAGGGACAGGGGGGAATGAAAAACTGTTTTTT CASSLGTGGNEKLFF
TRBJ2-4 once TRBV5-1 13 TRBD2 TGCGCCAGGATACCGGGACTAGCCTACATTCAGTACTTC CARIPGLAYIQYF
TRBJ2-7 . TRBV9 15 . TGTGCCAGCAGCGTCAGCAGCGATACCTCCTACGAGCAGTACTTC CASSVSSDTSYEQYF
TRBJ1-5 . TRBV15 19 . TGTGCCACCAGCAGCGGCCCGGGACAAGGGGCTTATAGCAATCAGCCCCAGCATTTT CATSSGPGQGAYSNQPQHF
TRBJ1-6 . TRBV29-1 15 . TGCAGCGGCCCCCATGAGTTGCCCTATAATTCACCCCTCCACTTT CSGPHELPYNSPLHF
TRBJ1-2 . TRBV6-1 17 . TGTGCCAGCAGTGACCTAGGACAGACGCGAGGAAGATATGGCTACACCTTC CASSDLGQTRGRYGYTF
TRBJ2-7 . TRBV6-6 13 . TGTGCCAGCAGTTACCAGGGGTTTGACGAGCAGTACTTC CASSYQGFDEQYF
TRBJ1-1 . TRBV6-5 13 . TGTGCCAGCAGGCCCAGGGTGAACACTGAAGCTTTCTTT CASRPRVNTEAFF
TRBJ1-2 . TRBV7-9 15 TRBD1 TGTGCCAGCAGCTCCCAATCGACAGGGTACTATGGCTACACCTTC CASSSQSTGYYGYTF